This T cell receptor (beta chain) stems from a study of blood T cells in healthy people across ages. Broader study findings: Compared with aged donors, long-lived donors showed fewer expanded clones, suggesting selection.

Worth noting for this clonotype: Antigen specificity is unknown. One end of the junction does not line up with germline, which may come from a read error.

A sample-barcoded 5' primer and a J-beta primer mix were used in a second PCR of roughly 7 to 11 cycles. The template-switch adaptor, which had 12 random nucleotides, put a tag on each cDNA molecule. TCRdb itself ran the 5' RACE reads through MiXCR, one entry per CDR3 protein. The sample has approximately 800,000 distinct CDR3 sequences, roughly 25% seen once. The sample also formed part of further work on T cells of mothers and their children. That study reports: The overlap seen between related mothers and children slightly exceeded that of unrelated pairs, though not significantly. No clone of persistent microchimeric T cells was detected.

This receptor was taken from a boy aged 5-17 years in good health. The sequencing sample was made of blood.

The CDR3 is CASSLGLSHF. As DNA, the CDR3 is TGTGCCAGCAGTTTAGGGCTGAGCCATTTT. The chain carries TRBV12-3 or TRBV12-4 and TRBJ1-3, with unresolved D. The CDR3 runs to 10 residues.